Listed below are T cell receptor beta chains from one sample, sequenced in a study of siplizumab effects on memory and regulatory T cells. Clones were sequenced by immunoSEQ multiplex PCR, and TCRdb holds only the in-frame ones, with some missing. Of about 100,000 clones in the sample, 90% to 95% were seen once. What was sequenced was Tregs sorted from blood. Receptors were obtained from a human donor in good health. Each CDR3 is given with its conserved first and last residue. Each record gives: CDR3 protein, CDR3 DNA, V gene, D gene, J gene, clone size. D genes are given only for firm matches. Rows may omit the clone size; those that give it use once, few, many or a size class.

CDR3 protein: CASQREGDGTGELFF
CDR3 DNA: TGTGCCAGCCAGCGGGAGGGCGATGGCACCGGGGAGCTGTTTTTT
V gene: TRBV11-2
D gene: TRBD2
J gene: TRBJ2-2
clone size: -

CDR3 protein: CASSQDGRGEETQYF
CDR3 DNA: TGTGCCAGCAGTCAGGATGGCCGGGGGGAGGAGACCCAGTACTTC
V gene: TRBV28
D gene: TRBD2
J gene: TRBJ2-5
clone size: -

CDR3 protein: CASSRTADSYSYGYTF
CDR3 DNA: TGTGCCAGCTCACGTACAGCCGACAGCTACAGCTATGGCTACACCTTC
V gene: TRBV18
D gene: -
J gene: TRBJ1-2
clone size: -

CDR3 protein: CASSLDGQGRSPLHF
CDR3 DNA: TGTGCCAGCAGCTTAGACGGACAGGGCCGGTCACCCCTCCACTTT
V gene: TRBV7-8
D gene: TRBD1
J gene: TRBJ1-6
clone size: -

CDR3 protein: CASSWRGQQNLRNYGYTF
CDR3 DNA: TGTGCCAGCAGCTGGAGAGGACAGCAAAATCTAAGGAACTATGGCTACACCTTC
V gene: TRBV5-6
D gene: -
J gene: TRBJ1-2
clone size: -

CDR3 protein: CASSYTSGRAVFAGELFF
CDR3 DNA: TGTGCCAGCAGTTACACTAGCGGGAGGGCCGTGTTCGCCGGGGAGCTGTTTTTT
V gene: TRBV27
D gene: TRBD2
J gene: TRBJ2-2
clone size: -

CDR3 protein: CASSENGVAYEQYF
CDR3 DNA: TGTGCCAGCAGTGAAAATGGAGTTGCCTACGAGCAGTACTTC
V gene: TRBV6-5
D gene: -
J gene: TRBJ2-7
clone size: -

CDR3 protein: CASSPSGGADTQYF
CDR3 DNA: TGCGCCAGCAGCCCCTCAGGGGGGGCAGATACGCAGTATTTT
V gene: TRBV4-1
D gene: -
J gene: TRBJ2-3
clone size: -

CDR3 protein: CASSLGTTNEKLFF
CDR3 DNA: TGCGCCAGCAGCCTCGGGACAACTAATGAAAAACTGTTTTTT
V gene: TRBV5-1
D gene: -
J gene: TRBJ1-4
clone size: -

CDR3 protein: CSVEPLTSGDYNEQFF
CDR3 DNA: TGCAGCGTTGAACCCCTGACTAGCGGAGACTACAATGAGCAGTTCTTC
V gene: TRBV29-1
D gene: TRBD2
J gene: TRBJ2-1
clone size: -

CDR3 protein: CASSLDTRVYGYTF
CDR3 DNA: TGTGCCAGCAGCTTAGATACAAGGGTCTATGGCTACACCTTC
V gene: TRBV11-2
D gene: -
J gene: TRBJ1-2
clone size: -

CDR3 protein: CASSFMRQGSYEQYF
CDR3 DNA: TGTGCCAGCAGTTTTATGCGACAGGGGTCCTACGAGCAGTACTTC
V gene: TRBV28
D gene: TRBD1
J gene: TRBJ2-7
clone size: -

CDR3 protein: CASTGHPQETQYF
CDR3 DNA: TGTGCCAGCACGGGACATCCGCAAGAGACCCAGTACTTC
V gene: TRBV5-4
D gene: -
J gene: TRBJ2-5
clone size: -

CDR3 protein: CASSLPGGYTF
CDR3 DNA: TGTGCCAGCAGTTTACCGGGGGGCTACACCTTC
V gene: TRBV28
D gene: -
J gene: TRBJ1-2
clone size: -

CDR3 protein: CASSIVGRPRADDEKLFF
CDR3 DNA: TGTGCCAGTAGTATAGTGGGCCGGCCCCGGGCCGACGATGAAAAACTGTTTTTT
V gene: TRBV19
D gene: -
J gene: TRBJ1-4
clone size: -

CDR3 protein: CASSETGQGSVSYTF
CDR3 DNA: TGTGCCAGCAGTGAAACGGGACAGGGGAGCGTGAGCTACACCTTC
V gene: TRBV6-1
D gene: TRBD1
J gene: TRBJ1-2
clone size: -

CDR3 protein: CASSERETSISEQFF
CDR3 DNA: TGTGCCAGCAGTGAAAGGGAGACTAGTATTAGTGAGCAGTTCTTC
V gene: TRBV2
D gene: -
J gene: TRBJ2-1
clone size: -

CDR3 protein: CSVVQGLAKNIQYF
CDR3 DNA: TGCAGCGTCGTACAGGGACTAGCCAAAAACATTCAGTACTTC
V gene: TRBV29-1
D gene: -
J gene: TRBJ2-4
clone size: -

CDR3 protein: CASSPSARGEQYF
CDR3 DNA: TGTGCCAGCAGCCCCTCGGCCCGAGGGGAGCAGTACTTC
V gene: TRBV7-3
D gene: -
J gene: TRBJ2-7
clone size: -

CDR3 protein: CASSHRVYNSPLHF
CDR3 DNA: TGTGCCAGCAGCCACAGGGTCTATAATTCACCCCTCCACTTT
V gene: TRBV6-6
D gene: -
J gene: TRBJ1-6
clone size: -

CDR3 protein: CASSLREGTEAFF
CDR3 DNA: TGTGCCAGCAGTTTACGGGAGGGCACTGAAGCTTTCTTT
V gene: TRBV27
D gene: -
J gene: TRBJ1-1
clone size: -

CDR3 protein: CATSRSGRDEQYF
CDR3 DNA: TGTGCCACCAGCAGAAGCGGGAGAGACGAGCAGTACTTC
V gene: TRBV15
D gene: TRBD2
J gene: TRBJ2-7
clone size: -

CDR3 protein: CASSSDVNYGYTF
CDR3 DNA: TGTGCCAGCAGTTCGGATGTAAACTATGGCTACACCTTC
V gene: TRBV25-1
D gene: -
J gene: TRBJ1-2
clone size: -

CDR3 protein: CASSLTGGTEAFF
CDR3 DNA: TGTGCCAGCAGTTTAACTGGGGGGACTGAAGCTTTCTTT
V gene: TRBV27
D gene: -
J gene: TRBJ1-1
clone size: few

CDR3 protein: CASSLRAYDTQYF
CDR3 DNA: TGTGCCAGCAGCTTGCGGGCATACGATACGCAGTATTTT
V gene: TRBV5-6
D gene: -
J gene: TRBJ2-3
clone size: -

CDR3 protein: CASRTTNTGELFF
CDR3 DNA: TGTGCCAGCAGAACTACTAACACCGGGGAGCTGTTTTTT
V gene: TRBV6-5
D gene: -
J gene: TRBJ2-2
clone size: -

CDR3 protein: CASSLTSTSTDTQYF
CDR3 DNA: TGTGCCAGCAGCCTAACATCTACTAGCACAGATACGCAGTATTTT
V gene: TRBV2
D gene: -
J gene: TRBJ2-3
clone size: -

CDR3 protein: CASSQGQALVTQYF
CDR3 DNA: TGTGCCAGCAGCCAAGGACAGGCGTTGGTGACCCAGTACTTC
V gene: TRBV7-6
D gene: TRBD1
J gene: TRBJ2-5
clone size: -

CDR3 protein: CASTLGGFRAGQPQHF
CDR3 DNA: TGTGCCAGCACCCTTGGGGGATTCCGGGCGGGACAGCCCCAGCATTTT
V gene: TRBV28
D gene: -
J gene: TRBJ1-5
clone size: -

CDR3 protein: CASRMLTVRTDTQYF
CDR3 DNA: TGTGCCAGCAGGATGCTGACAGTCCGCACAGATACGCAGTATTTT
V gene: TRBV27
D gene: -
J gene: TRBJ2-3
clone size: -